This T cell receptor (beta chain) originates from a study of human T cells and chemical hapten exposure (dated by TCRdb to the early 2020s). Broadly, across the study: Libraries were combined into a pool for sequencing, and differences in TCR yield between samples came mainly from small differences in library volumes within the pool. From each blood RNA sample, both TCR alpha and TCR beta chains were sequenced. Peripheral blood TCR repertoire changes were tracked in vivo in alopecia patients during primary and secondary sensitization to the hapten diphenylcyclopropenone (DPC).

In its sample, this clonotype was seen once. Its antigen specificity is not known. One junction end does not reproduce the germline sequence, and a read error may be involved. Library preparation used 5' RACE. Data came from an Illumina MiSeq. During library preparation, unique molecular identifiers were attached to individual cDNA molecules so that TCRs could be counted quantitatively and reproducibly. As for the authors' bioinformatics: Samples had a median of roughly 98,000 TCRs, with a range from about 23,224 to 750,000. V, J and CDR3 annotation of the TCR reads was carried out using the Decombinator software suite. Every sample was subsampled to the same number of TCRs (28,000) for the PS versus PT1 abundance plots. Expanded TCRs were defined as absent before sensitization and observed at least eight times at the 2-week time point. TCRdb redid the processing of the public reads, applying fastp at Q25 and MiXCR, and retained in-frame beta chains. Records with the same CDR3 protein are collapsed into one entry carrying the most frequent genes and DNA. None of the V and J calls come from the authors' own analysis; TCRdb made them. The sample table shows under 150,000 distinct CDR3 sequences, and roughly 18% are seen once. Roughly 2.8% of the sample belongs to the ten largest clones.

Overall study outcomes, separate from this receptor: After repeated subsampling, changes were observed in the strength of the expansion versus patch-test correlation and in the threshold at which the correlation became significant. DPC sensitization did not change how many TCRs were above 1 in 1000 frequency, and no evidence was found of alterations in global repertoire structure.

Total RNA was extracted from unfractionated whole blood that had been collected in Tempus Blood RNA tubes. Roughly five healthy volunteers were used as TCR sequencing controls and were bled at day 0, 2 weeks and 6 weeks. The CDR3 numbers 15 residues from cysteine through phenylalanine. The entry retains the CDR3 DNA only, 45 bases that are in frame from base 1. CDR1 and CDR2 were assigned from the germline V gene as SGHDT and YYEEEE. The chain couples TRBV5-6 to TRBJ1-2, with 7 central nucleotides matching TRBD1. This clonotype was sampled from a human donor in good health. The CDR3 is CASSTSPGQIYGDTF. The DNA is TGTGCCAGCAGCACCTCCCCGGGACAGATCTATGGCGACACCTTC.